Listed here are 21 T cell receptor beta chains from one sample, sequenced in a study of T-cell reconstitution after alpha-beta-depleted transplantation in children. Unique molecular identifiers tagged the TCRbeta library. TCRdb analysed the PCR reads with MiXCR anew, one entry per CDR3 protein. The profile shows 500,000 to 600,000 distinct CDR3 sequences, 20% to 30% of them singletons. The material was PBMCs, obtained before TCRalphabeta/CD19-depleted stem cell transplant. The source of these receptors is a boy in the first two years of life with Wiskott-Aldrich syndrome, due to receive a stem cell transplant.

This clonotype was observed many times. The CDR3 protein is CASSLGGLAWDTGELFF. For the CDR3, the DNA is TGTGCCAGCAGTTTGGGGGGACTAGCCTGGGACACCGGGGAGCTGTTTTTT. V and J are TRBV27 and TRBJ2-2; 9 nucleotides align to TRBD2. This CDR3 is built from 17 residues. CDR1 is MNHEY and CDR2 is SMNVEV in the germline V gene (reference sequence). The ends lost 3 bases at V and 3 bases at J; junction bases unmatched: 8.

The V call is TRBV7-2, the J call TRBJ1-5, with 8 bases matching TRBD1. The trim removed 5 bases at V and 9 bases at J, leaving 18 bases unmatched. CDR3 length: 17 residues. Germline assignment: CDR1 SGHTA and CDR2 FQGNSA. CDR3 nucleotide sequence: TGTGCCAGCAGCCCGTGGACAGGGTGTGGGGATTGTCTGCCCCAGCATTTT. This gives the protein CASSPWTGCGDCLPQHF.

The V call is TRBV15, the J call TRBJ1-5; D is unclear. The CDR3 totals 17 residues. V lost 0 bases, J lost 6 bases, and 18 bases lay in between. Germline V gene lookup returns CDR1 LNHNV and CDR2 YYDKDF (reference sequence). The CDR3 region is CATSRDLGPTAGQPQHF. DNA of the CDR3: TGTGCCACCAGCAGAGATTTAGGGCCTACAGCAGGTCAGCCCCAGCATTTT.

This clonotype has only one observation. This chain joins TRBV11-1 and TRBJ1-5; TRBD1 aligns across 9 bases. The ends lost 0 bases at V and 4 bases at J; junction bases unmatched: 7. CDR1 is SGHAT, CDR2 FQDESV, per germline (reference sequence). The CDR3 consists of 17 residues. DNA of the CDR3: TGTGCCAGCAGCTTAGCCGGGACAGGGCTAACTAATCAGCCCCAGCATTTT. This sequence encodes CASSLAGTGLTNQPQHF.

In this sample, this clonotype turned up a few times. The genes are TRBV4-1 and TRBJ2-7; 7 nucleotides match TRBD2. Looked up from germline, CDR1 is MGHRA and CDR2 is YSYEKL. The CDR3 covers 14 residues. Germline trimming cut 5 bases from V and 3 bases from J; bases unmatched to any gene: 7. This CDR3 is CASSNSGTYYEQYF. The CDR3 nucleotides read TGCGCCAGCAGCAACAGCGGGACTTACTACGAGCAGTACTTC.

The chain employs TRBV11-2 and TRBJ2-7; no clear D gene. Germline V gene data show CDR1 as SGHAT and CDR2 as FQNNGV. V was trimmed by 5 bases and J by 3 bases, leaving 14 bases between them. The CDR3 runs to 14 residues. CDR3 loop: CASSLKTASYEQYF. For the CDR3, the DNA is TGTGCCAGCAGCCTAAAGACGGCAAGCTACGAGCAGTACTTC. The variable domain in full, completed from reference TRBV11-2 and TRBJ2-7, reads EAGVAQSPRYKIIEKRQSVAFWCNPISGHATLYWYQQILGQGPKLLIQFQNNGVVDDSQLPKDRFSAERLKGVDSTLKIQPAKLEDSAVYLCASSLKTASYEQYFGPGTRLTVT.

V usage is TRBV15 and J usage is TRBJ2-1; a weak D match, TRBD1 (6 bases). CDR1 and CDR2 from the germline V gene are LNHNV and YYDKDF (reference sequence). The CDR3 runs 20 residues. The germline V and J ends were trimmed by 5 bases and 0 bases, with 26 bases remaining between them. The CDR3 DNA follows: TGTGCCACCAGCTTCAGCAGGGGTATTCCGGCAGGGACCTCCTACAATGAGCAGTTCTTC. It yields the protein CATSFSRGIPAGTSYNEQFF.

This clonotype was seen a handful of times. The chain couples TRBV21-1 to TRBJ1-1; the table calls TRBD1, which could not be checked here. TRBV21-1 counts as a pseudogene. This CDR3 has 14 residues. The CDR3 region is CASALEGADTEAFF. The CDR3 bases are TGTGCCAGCGCCTTAGAAGGGGCGGACACTGAAGCTTTCTTT.

Remarks on this clonotype: A much larger clone is a single base away; this may be a read error. This sequence joins TRBV5-6 and TRBJ1-5; D is possibly TRBD1 (6 bases). CDR1 and CDR2 from the germline V gene are SGHDT and YYEEEE. The CDR3 runs 14 residues. The ends were cut back, 2 bases at V and 3 bases at J, with 9 bases in the middle. The CDR3 is CASSLGQYNQPQHF. CDR3 bases: TGTGCCAGCAGCTTAGGACAGTACAATCAGCCCCAGCATTTT.

V usage is TRBV12-3 or TRBV12-4 and J usage is TRBJ1-2, with D perhaps matching TRBD1 (5 bases). The CDR3 runs to 14 residues. Trimming took off 6 bases at V and 2 bases at J, with 13 bases between the two ends. CDR3 nucleotides: TGTGCCAGCAGACCGCGGGGGACCAACTATGGCTACACCTTC. Amino acid sequence: CASRPRGTNYGYTF.

This chain uses TRBV27 with TRBJ1-1; tentative D call: TRBD1 (5 bases). Germline V gene data show CDR1 as MNHEY and CDR2 as SMNVEV (reference sequence). The CDR3 has 12 residues. Trimming shortened V by 6 bases and J by 4 bases, and 9 bases separated the two germline ends. The CDR3 protein is CASRKGFTEAFF. The DNA of the CDR3 is TGTGCCAGCAGAAAGGGGTTCACTGAAGCTTTCTTT.

This clonotype was detected only a few times. The rearrangement joins TRBV5-1 to TRBJ2-3; D is undetermined. The CDR3 has 15 amino acids. Between the trimmed V and J ends, which lost 0 bases and 2 bases, there was a span of 10 bases. The germline CDR1 and CDR2 sequences are SGHRS and YFSETQ. CDR3 sequence reads: CASSLVQGYTDTQYF. The DNA for the CDR3 is TGCGCCAGCAGCTTGGTGCAAGGCTACACAGATACGCAGTATTTT.

This clonotype was seen only a few times. The chain links TRBV10-3 to TRBJ2-1, with a tentative D call TRBD1 (5 bases). There are 15 residues in the CDR3. Germline V gene lookup returns CDR1 ENHRY and CDR2 SYGVKD. V was trimmed by 5 bases and J by 3 bases, leaving 14 bases between them. The DNA for the CDR3 is TGTGCCATCAGTCCAGAAAAGGGGCACTACAATGAGCAGTTCTTC. It specifies CAISPEKGHYNEQFF.

The gene calls are TRBV4-1 and TRBJ1-4, with D possibly TRBD1 on 6 matching bases. V was shortened by 2 bases and J by 2 bases, with 12 bases between the two germline ends. The CDR3 loop spans 16 amino acids. Germline values: CDR1 MGHRA, CDR2 YSYEKL. The CDR3 DNA follows: TGCGCCAGCAGCCAACTTACAGGGTTGACTAATGAAAAACTGTTTTTT. It translates to CASSQLTGLTNEKLFF.

Only a few counts were recorded for this clonotype. The genes are TRBV5-1 and TRBJ2-1; TRBD2 is a possible D gene (6 bases). The V gene's germline CDR1 is SGHRS and CDR2 YFSETQ. CDR3 size: 14 residues. Trimming removed 3 bases from V and 0 bases from J, with 7 bases in between. The CDR3, as DNA: TGCGCCAGCAGCTGGCGGGACTCCTACAATGAGCAGTTCTTC. Translating it yields CASSWRDSYNEQFF.

The chain is built from TRBV5-1 and TRBJ2-3; no reliable D call. CDR1 SGHRS and CDR2 YFSETQ come from the germline V gene. CDR3 length: 14 residues. Trimming left V 0 bases short and J 6 bases short, with 11 bases between. The chain's CDR3 is CASSLVFEADTQYF. CDR3 DNA sequence: TGCGCCAGCAGCTTGGTTTTCGAGGCGGATACGCAGTATTTT.

The chain recombines TRBV4-1 with TRBJ1-5, with D hard to call. The CDR3 has 15 amino acids. Germline V gene lookup returns CDR1 MGHRA and CDR2 YSYEKL. V lost 2 bases and J 4 bases, leaving 12 bases between the germline ends. The DNA of the CDR3 is TGCGCCAGCAGCCAAAGGACCGGGGAAAATCAGCCCCAGCATTTT. The encoded protein is CASSQRTGENQPQHF.

The J gene is TRBJ2-2, the V gene TRBV11-2; TRBD1 matches at 7 bases. V lost 4 bases, J lost 4 bases, and 12 bases stayed unmatched. The length of the CDR3 is 17 residues. Per germline, CDR1 SGHAT and CDR2 FQNNGV. The CDR3 nucleotides read TGTGCCAGCAGCTATACGGGACAGCCTAAATCCACCGGGGAGCTGTTTTTT. Translating gives CASSYTGQPKSTGELFF.

This clonotype was counted only a few times. The rearrangement uses TRBV30 and TRBJ2-3; tentative D call: TRBD2 (5 bases). This CDR3 is 12 amino acids long. V shed 5 bases and J shed 0 bases, with 6 bases lying between them. Germline lookup yields CDR1 GTSNPN and CDR2 SVGIG (reference sequence). The CDR3, as DNA: TGTGCCTGGGGGAGAAGCACAGATACGCAGTATTTT. It specifies CAWGRSTDTQYF.

This clonotype showed up just a few times. The gene calls are TRBV5-1 and TRBJ2-1, with D possibly TRBD2 on 5 matching bases. This CDR3 is 14 amino acids long. Germline V gives CDR1 SGHRS, CDR2 YFSETQ. V gave up 0 bases and J gave up 8 bases, with 12 bases separating them. CDR3 sequence reads: CASSLVRVFDEQFF. In DNA form, the CDR3 reads TGCGCCAGCAGCTTGGTGCGGGTTTTCGATGAGCAGTTCTTC.

This chain joins TRBV6-5 and TRBJ2-2; possibly TRBD2 for D (5 bases). V lost 4 bases, J lost 0 bases, and 18 bases lay in between. The CDR3 covers 18 residues. The V gene's germline CDR1 is MNHEY and CDR2 SVGAGI. CDR3 sequence: CASSSASRAWSNTGELFF. The CDR3 DNA reads as TGTGCCAGCAGTTCGGCTAGCCGTGCCTGGTCGAACACCGGGGAGCTGTTTTTT.